The 16 T cell receptor beta chains below all came from one sample that was sequenced in a study of T cells in Graves' hyperthyroidism and ophthalmopathy. Researchers took RNA transcripts and amplified the TCR beta CDR3 regions from them. A first-round RT-PCR of the TCR CDR3 used the HTBI primer set. TCRdb reprocessed the multiplex PCR reads via MiXCR and lists one record per CDR3 protein. The repertoire includes some 420,000 distinct CDR3 sequences, 12% to 15% of them detected once, and 4% to 6.5% sits in the top ten. Sequencing was performed on blood. These receptors were obtained from a woman younger than 35 with Graves' hyperthyroidism.

This clonotype was counted many times. The chain has TRBV30 and TRBJ2-5; perhaps TRBD2 as D (5 bases). CDR1 is GTSNPN and CDR2 is SVGIG in the germline V gene (reference sequence). Trimming stripped 4 bases from V and 5 bases from J, with 14 bases between. This CDR3 is 13 amino acids long. In nucleotides, the CDR3 is TGTGCCTGGACCGCCTCGGAGCGGGAGACCCAGTACTTC. Protein sequence: CAWTASERETQYF.

This chain uses TRBV6-8 with TRBJ2-1; D is possibly TRBD2 (6 bases). Looked up from germline, CDR1 is MNHGY and CDR2 is SAAAGT. The germline V and J ends were trimmed by 8 bases and 0 bases, with 14 bases remaining between them. The CDR3 runs to 15 residues. CDR3 sequence: CASAVHGSSYNEQFF. In nucleotides, the CDR3 is TGTGCCAGCGCGGTCCACGGGAGCTCCTACAATGAGCAGTTCTTC.

This clonotype was counted ten times or more. The rearrangement links TRBV11-2 to TRBJ2-1; 7 bases agree with TRBD2. With V trimmed by 2 bases and J by 7 bases, 11 bases remained unmatched. CDR3 length: 16 residues. Germline-derived CDR1 and CDR2 are SGHAT and FQNNGV. CDR3 sequence: CASSLWFGGGPNEQFF. In DNA, the CDR3 is TGTGCCAGCAGCTTATGGTTTGGGGGAGGGCCGAATGAGCAGTTCTTC.

Notes on this clonotype: This clone may be a read error of a much larger clone one base away. This CDR3 fails to terminate in the conserved phenylalanine or tryptophan, so it likely reflects a read error. The V and J genes are TRBV2 and TRBJ2-5, with D maybe TRBD1 (6 bases). This CDR3 has 13 amino acids. V lost 1 base, J lost 5 bases, and 8 bases lay in between. Germline V CDR1 and CDR2: SNHLY, FYNNEI. CDR3 protein: CASSEGQGETQYL. The CDR3 DNA reads TGTGCCAGCAGTGAAGGCCAGGGGGAGACCCAGTACCTC.

This clonotype occurred a few times. A junction boundary mismatches the germline segment, possibly from a read error. The chain employs TRBV10-1 and TRBJ2-3; a possible D gene is TRBD2 (6 bases). The CDR3 covers 17 residues. Germline V CDR1 and CDR2: WNHNN, SYGVQD (reference sequence). CDR3 in DNA: TGCGCCAGCAGTCAGTCTGCGGGTCGGGGGTCTGCAGATACGCAGTATTTT. It yields the protein CASSQSAGRGSADTQYF.

This clonotype was seen a handful of times. This sequence joins TRBV7-8 and TRBJ2-7; D not resolved. The V end lost 5 bases, the J end lost 1 base, and 15 bases lay between the germline ends. The CDR3 sequence is 15 residues long. CDR1 is SGHVS, CDR2 FQNEAQ, per germline. The chain's CDR3 is CASSPRGRESYEQYF. DNA for the CDR3: TGTGCCAGCAGCCCCCGAGGTCGAGAATCCTACGAGCAGTACTTC.

This clonotype was counted a few times. The chain joins TRBV7-9 to TRBJ2-1, with 9 bases fitting TRBD2. There are 17 residues in the CDR3. Trimming at V came to 6 bases and at J to 6 bases, leaving 15 bases not matched to a gene. The germline CDR1 and CDR2 sequences are SEHNR and FQNEAQ (reference sequence). CDR3 nucleotides: TGTGCCAGCAGGGGAGTGGACGGTAGCGGGAGTCTCAATGAGCAGTTCTTC. Protein: CASRGVDGSGSLNEQFF.

In regard to this clonotype: An end of the junction does not agree with germline; a read error may underlie this. This chain uses TRBV7-2 with TRBJ2-5; the match to TRBD2 covers 16 bases. Germline values: CDR1 SGHTA, CDR2 FQGNSA. The CDR3 spans 15 residues. This chain's CDR3 is CAGSKGLAGGETQYF. As DNA, the CDR3 is TGTGCCGGCAGCAAGGGACTAGCGGGAGGGGAGACCCAGTACTTC.

This clonotype was seen repeatedly, ten times or more. The rearrangement links TRBV7-3 to TRBJ2-3; 9 bases match TRBD1. Germline lookup yields CDR1 SGHTA and CDR2 FQGTGA. V lost 6 bases, J lost 3 bases, and 13 bases stayed unmatched. The CDR3 covers 17 residues. The CDR3 DNA reads as TGTGCCAGCAGTTCTGTGGGACCGGGACAGGGTACAGATACGCAGTATTTT. Protein sequence: CASSSVGPGQGTDTQYF.

This clonotype has at least ten counts. The gene calls are TRBV2 and TRBJ2-7; no firm D call. This CDR3 region has 14 residues. Germline CDR1 and CDR2: SNHLY and FYNNEI. V gave up 1 base and J gave up 6 bases, with 13 bases separating them. The CDR3 region is CASSEGSGSGEQYF. DNA of the CDR3: TGTGCCAGCAGTGAAGGTAGTGGGTCAGGCGAGCAGTACTTC.

This clonotype was seen repeatedly, ten times or more. The chain joins TRBV12-3 or TRBV12-4 to TRBJ1-5; possible D gene TRBD1, 5 bases. V lost 0 bases and J lost 6, with 12 bases in between. The CDR3 has 15 residues. CDR3 sequence reads: CASSLAGVISQPQHF. In nucleotides, the CDR3 is TGTGCCAGCAGTTTAGCGGGGGTAATAAGTCAGCCCCAGCATTTT.

The sample holds a few counts of this clonotype. This chain links TRBV6-2 or TRBV6-3 with TRBJ2-6; D is unclear. CDR1 MNHEY and CDR2 SVGEGT come from the germline V gene. This CDR3 spans 15 amino acids. V was cut by 5 bases and J by 1 base, with 9 bases left in between. This CDR3 is CASSRSPSGANVLTF. The CDR3 nucleotides read TGTGCCAGCAGTCGATCTCCGTCTGGGGCCAACGTCCTGACTTTC.

As concerns this clonotype: Just one base apart from a much larger clone, this may be a read error. The rearrangement joins TRBV2 to TRBJ2-7; TRBD1 might be the D (5 bases). Trimming took 8 bases from V and 13 from J, leaving 27 bases between them. Germline values: CDR1 SNHLY, CDR2 FYNNEI. This CDR3 is built from 14 residues. The CDR3 nucleotides read TGTGCCAGCGGGTACCAACAGGCATCTACGAGCACCTACTTC. It specifies CASGYQQASTSTYF.

This clonotype was seen at least ten times. This chain connects TRBV7-8 to TRBJ2-1; D tentatively reads TRBD1 or TRBD2 (5 bases each). Germline CDR1 SGHVS, CDR2 FQNEAQ. V lost 5 bases and J lost 5, with 10 bases in between. This CDR3 comprises 13 residues. DNA for the CDR3: TGTGCCAGCAGCGGGACCTCACACAATGAGCAGTTCTTC. This sequence encodes CASSGTSHNEQFF.

This clonotype has a count of ten or more. CDR3 sequence reads: CASSLIAGGGLGDTQYF. DNA of the CDR3: TGTGCCAGCAGCTTAATAGCGGGAGGAGGTCTTGGGGATACGCAGTATTTT. The V and J genes are TRBV7-2 and TRBJ2-3, with 10 bases lining up with TRBD2. V trimming: 2 bases; J trimming: 6 bases; junction bases outside the gene matches: 11. The CDR3 loop spans 17 amino acids. CDR1 and CDR2 from the germline V gene are SGHTA and FQGNSA.

V gene TRBV29-1 combines with J gene TRBJ1-2; the D gene is possibly TRBD1 (5 bases). CDR1 is SQVTM and CDR2 is ANQGSEA in the germline V gene. V lost 4 bases and J 3 bases, leaving 21 bases between the germline ends. CDR3 length: 16 amino acids. The CDR3 DNA sequence: TGCAGCGTTGGGACTTATACAGGAGCCTTCCACTATGGCTACACCTTC. It is translated as CSVGTYTGAFHYGYTF.